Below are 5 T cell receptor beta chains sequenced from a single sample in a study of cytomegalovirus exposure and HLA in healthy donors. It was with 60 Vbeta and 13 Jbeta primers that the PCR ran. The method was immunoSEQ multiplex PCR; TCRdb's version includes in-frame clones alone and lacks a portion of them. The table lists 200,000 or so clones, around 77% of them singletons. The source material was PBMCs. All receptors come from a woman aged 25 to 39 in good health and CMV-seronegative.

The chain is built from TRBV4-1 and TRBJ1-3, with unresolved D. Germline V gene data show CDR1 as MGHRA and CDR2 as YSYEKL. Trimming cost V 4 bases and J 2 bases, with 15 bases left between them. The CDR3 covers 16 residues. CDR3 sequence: CASSPSGLGPGNTIYF. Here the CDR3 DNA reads TGCGCCAGCAGCCCCAGTGGCCTGGGCCCTGGAAACACCATATATTTT.

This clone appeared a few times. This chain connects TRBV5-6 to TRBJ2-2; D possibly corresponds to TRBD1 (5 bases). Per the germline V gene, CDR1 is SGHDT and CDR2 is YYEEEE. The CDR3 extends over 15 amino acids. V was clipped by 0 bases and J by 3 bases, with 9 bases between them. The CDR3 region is CASSLADSYTGELFF. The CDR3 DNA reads TGTGCCAGCAGCTTGGCCGACAGTTACACCGGGGAGCTGTTTTTT.

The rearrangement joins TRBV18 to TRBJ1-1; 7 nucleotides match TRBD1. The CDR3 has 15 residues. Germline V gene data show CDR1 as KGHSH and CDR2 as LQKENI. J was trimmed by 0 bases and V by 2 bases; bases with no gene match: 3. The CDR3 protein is CASSPGDRVNTEAFF. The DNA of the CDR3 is TGTGCCAGCTCACCAGGGGACAGAGTGAACACTGAAGCTTTCTTT.

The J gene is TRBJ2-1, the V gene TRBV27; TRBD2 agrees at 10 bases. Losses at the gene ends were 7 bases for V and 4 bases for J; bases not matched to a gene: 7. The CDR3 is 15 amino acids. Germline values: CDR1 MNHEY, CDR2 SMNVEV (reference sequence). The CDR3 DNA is TGTGCCAGCAATTCAGGACTAGCGGTATACAATGAGCAGTTCTTC. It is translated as CASNSGLAVYNEQFF.

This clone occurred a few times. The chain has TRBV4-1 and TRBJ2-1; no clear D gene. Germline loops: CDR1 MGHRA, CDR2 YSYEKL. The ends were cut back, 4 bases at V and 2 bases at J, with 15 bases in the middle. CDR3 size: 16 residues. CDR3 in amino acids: CASSLETLNAYNEQFF. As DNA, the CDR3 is TGCGCCAGCAGCCTCGAAACTCTAAACGCCTACAATGAGCAGTTCTTC.